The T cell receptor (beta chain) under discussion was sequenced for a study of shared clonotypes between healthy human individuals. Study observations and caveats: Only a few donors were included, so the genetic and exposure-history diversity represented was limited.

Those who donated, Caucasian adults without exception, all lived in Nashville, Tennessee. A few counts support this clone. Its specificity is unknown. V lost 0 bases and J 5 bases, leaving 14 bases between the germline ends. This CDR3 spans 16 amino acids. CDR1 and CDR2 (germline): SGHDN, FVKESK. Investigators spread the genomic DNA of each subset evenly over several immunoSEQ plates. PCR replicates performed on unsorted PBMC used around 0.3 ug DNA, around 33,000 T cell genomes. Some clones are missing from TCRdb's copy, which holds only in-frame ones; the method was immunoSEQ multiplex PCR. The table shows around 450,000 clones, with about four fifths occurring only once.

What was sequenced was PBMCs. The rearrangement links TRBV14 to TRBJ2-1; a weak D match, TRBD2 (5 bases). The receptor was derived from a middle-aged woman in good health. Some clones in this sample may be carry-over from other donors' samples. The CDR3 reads CASSQDRGSVHNEQFF. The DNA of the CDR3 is TGTGCCAGCAGCCAAGATAGAGGGTCGGTGCACAATGAGCAGTTCTTC. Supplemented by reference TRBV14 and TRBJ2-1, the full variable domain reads EAGVTQFPSHSVIEKGQTVTLRCDPISGHDNLYWYRRVMGKEIKFLLHFVKESKQDESGMPNNRFLAERTGGTYSTLKVQPAELEDSGVYFCASSQDRGSVHNEQFFGPGTRLTVL.